The T cell receptor beta chain under discussion was sequenced for a study of blood T cell repertoires in COVID-19. Study-level information: From the United States, Italy and Spain came samples of acute and convalescent COVID-19. Sources were T cells, B-cell-depleted T cells, or PBMCs; the material itself was cDNA or gDNA.

Original analysis: Amplification with reference gene primers provided the estimates of nucleated cell counts. Profiled with immunoSEQ multiplex PCR; TCRdb holds only in-frame clones, not every one. V, J and clone size are taken as reported in that table, and D and trimming were inferred from the DNA itself. The table lists about 40,000 clones, about 85% of them singletons. Germline-derived CDR1 and CDR2 are MNHEY and SMNVEV (reference sequence). The CDR3 extends over 13 amino acids. The V and J ends lost 6 bases and 1 base respectively, with 8 bases between them. This chain uses TRBV27 with TRBJ2-3; no firm D call. This sequence was found in a man aged 80 or over with active or convalescent COVID-19. Source material: peripheral blood. The CDR3: CASRIPGTDTQYF. The CDR3 coding sequence is TGTGCCAGCAGAATACCGGGCACAGATACGCAGTATTTT.